One sample yielded the 19 T cell receptor beta chains listed below, sequenced in a study of cytomegalovirus exposure and HLA in healthy donors. PCR primers comprised 60 Vbeta and 13 Jbeta primers. Method: immunoSEQ multiplex PCR; TCRdb's copy keeps in-frame clones and lacks some. The sample consists of about 110,000 clones, over 60% of them appearing once. Sequenced sample: PBMCs. All receptors come from a female donor in good health and CMV-seropositive.

This chain joins TRBV18 and TRBJ2-3; a possible D gene is TRBD1 (6 bases). The CDR3 sequence is 18 residues long. V shed 4 bases and J shed 3 bases, with 23 bases lying between them. Per germline, CDR1 KGHSH and CDR2 LQKENI. This chain's CDR3 is CASSLTRGGPGATDTQYF. CDR3 in DNA: TGTGCCAGCTCACTCACGAGAGGGGGTCCCGGGGCGACAGATACGCAGTATTTT.

The chain recombines TRBV18 with TRBJ2-3, with TRBD2 identical over 10 bases. Germline CDR1 reads KGHSH; CDR2 reads LQKENI. Germline trimming cut 3 bases from V and 5 bases from J; bases unmatched to any gene: 5. The CDR3 covers 15 residues. CDR3 region: CASSPGLAMGDTQYF. DNA of the CDR3: TGTGCCAGCTCACCGGGACTAGCGATGGGAGATACGCAGTATTTT.

The gene calls are TRBV5-1 and TRBJ2-7, with TRBD1 as a possible D gene (7 bases). The CDR3 length is 18 residues. CDR1 is SGHRS, CDR2 YFSETQ, per germline. The V gene lost 1 base and the J gene lost 3 bases, with 23 bases spanning the gap. CDR3 bases: TGCGCCAGCAGCTTGTGGATGGGGGGTGGGACAGTGTTCTACGAGCAGTACTTC. It yields the protein CASSLWMGGGTVFYEQYF.

This clone was observed a few times. The rearrangement links TRBV7-9 to TRBJ2-7; 10 positions agree with TRBD1. The length of the CDR3 is 17 residues. Germline V gives CDR1 SEHNR, CDR2 FQNEAQ (reference sequence). J was trimmed by 6 bases and V by 4 bases; bases with no gene match: 15. This CDR3 is CASSSRLGQGRGGEQYF. The CDR3 coding sequence is TGTGCCAGCAGCTCAAGACTGGGACAGGGGAGAGGGGGCGAGCAGTACTTC.

The chain combines TRBV9 with TRBJ2-2, with D tentatively TRBD1 (5 bases). The CDR3 covers 16 residues. In germline, CDR1 is SGDLS, CDR2 YYNGEE. Trimming removed 4 bases at V and 6 bases at J, with 19 bases between. The CDR3 DNA is TGTGCCAGCAGCCCCAGAGGTAGGGGCTTGGCCGGGGAGCTGTTTTTT. Residues: CASSPRGRGLAGELFF.

V usage is TRBV19 and J usage is TRBJ1-4, with 7 bases lining up with TRBD1. Germline V gives CDR1 LNHDA, CDR2 SQIVND (reference sequence). There are 17 residues in the CDR3. Losses at the gene ends were 3 bases for V and 4 bases for J; bases not matched to a gene: 11. The CDR3 DNA is TGTGCCAGTAGTATCGGGGGCTGGGACAGTCATAATGAAAAACTGTTTTTT. Amino acids: CASSIGGWDSHNEKLFF.

This rearrangement joins TRBV6-5 to TRBJ1-5; 9 positions agree with TRBD1. Per the germline V gene, CDR1 is MNHEY and CDR2 is SVGAGI. Trimming cost V 6 bases and J 6 bases; bases outside gene matches: 6. This CDR3 contains 14 residues. CDR3 protein: CASRGRTGAQPQHF. The CDR3 DNA reads as TGTGCCAGCAGGGGACGGACAGGGGCTCAGCCCCAGCATTTT.

V and J are TRBV5-8 and TRBJ2-3; 11 bases map to TRBD2. Losses at the gene ends were 0 bases for V and 4 bases for J; bases not matched to a gene: 7. This CDR3 comprises 17 residues. The germline gives CDR1 SGHTS, CDR2 YDEGEE. CDR3 DNA: TGTGCCAGCAGCTTGGTCGGCACTAGCGGGAGCGCAGATACGCAGTATTTT. It is translated as CASSLVGTSGSADTQYF.

The chain carries TRBV5-5 and TRBJ2-5, with unresolved D. With 1 base removed from V and 5 bases from J, the gap between germline ends came to 12 bases. The CDR3 length is 14 residues. The V gene's germline CDR1 is SGHKS and CDR2 YYEKEE (reference sequence). The CDR3 protein is CASSLSTSRETQYF. CDR3 sequence (DNA): TGTGCCAGCAGCTTGAGTACGTCCCGGGAGACCCAGTACTTC. The full variable domain, in which reference TRBV5-5 and TRBJ2-5 provide the parts outside the CDR3, is DAGVTQSPTHLIKTRGQQVTLRCSPISGHKSVSWYQQVLGQGPQFIFQYYEKEERGRGNFPDRFSARQFPNYSSELNVNALLLGDSALYLCASSLSTSRETQYFGPGTRLLVL.

The rearrangement links TRBV30 to TRBJ2-5; TRBD2 agrees at 11 bases. Per germline, CDR1 GTSNPN and CDR2 SVGIG (reference sequence). This CDR3 region has 15 residues. J gave up 3 bases and V 3 bases, and 6 bases lay outside the gene matches. As DNA, the CDR3 is TGTGCCTGGAGCGAGCTAGCGGGAGGCAAAGAGACCCAGTACTTC. Its protein is CAWSELAGGKETQYF.

The chain has TRBV7-3 and TRBJ2-1; the match to TRBD2 covers 9 bases. The CDR3 sequence is 16 residues long. The ends lost 5 bases at V and 2 bases at J; junction bases unmatched: 7. From germline, CDR1 is SGHTA and CDR2 FQGTGA. CDR3 region: CASSPQSSGTYNEQFF. CDR3 bases: TGTGCCAGCAGCCCTCAATCTAGCGGGACCTACAATGAGCAGTTCTTC.

The chain employs TRBV5-4 and TRBJ2-7, with 8 bases aligning to TRBD1. This CDR3 is built from 14 residues. The J segment lost 3 bases and the V segment lost 4 bases, leaving 6 bases of the junction unmatched. Looked up from germline, CDR1 is SGHNT and CDR2 is YYREEE (reference sequence). CDR3 sequence: CASSPGQGLYEQYF. CDR3 sequence (DNA): TGTGCCAGCAGCCCAGGACAGGGCCTCTACGAGCAGTACTTC. The whole variable domain, filled in from reference TRBV5-4 and TRBJ2-7, reads ETGVTQSPTHLIKTRGQQVTLRCSSQSGHNTVSWYQQALGQGPQFIFQYYREEENGRGNFPPRFSGLQFPNYSSELNVNALELDDSALYLCASSPGQGLYEQYFGPGTRLTVT.

The genes are TRBV5-1 and TRBJ2-5; 11 bases are a match to TRBD1. CDR3 length: 16 residues. J gave up 1 base and V 3 bases, and 5 bases lay outside the gene matches. Germline CDR1 is SGHRS and CDR2 is YFSETQ. The CDR3 DNA is TGCGCCAGCAGCTCGAGCGGACAGGGGGCCCAAGAGACCCAGTACTTC. As protein: CASSSSGQGAQETQYF.

CDR3 amino acids: CASSFGQGASYEQYF. In nucleotides, the CDR3 is TGTGCCAGCAGTTTCGGACAGGGGGCATCGTACGAGCAGTACTTC. This chain connects TRBV6-1 to TRBJ2-7; 11 nucleotides agree with TRBD1. Germline V lookup: CDR1 MNHNS, CDR2 SASEGT. The CDR3 is 15 amino acids. V shed 5 bases, J shed 4 bases, and the junction held 7 bases outside the gene matches.

The chain is built from TRBV29-1 and TRBJ2-1, with 11 bases that match TRBD1. Germline V gene data show CDR1 as SQVTM and CDR2 as ANQGSEA. This CDR3 contains 14 residues. Trimming removed 7 bases from V and 2 bases from J; junction bases left unmatched: 4. CDR3 loop: CSAVDRGPYNEQFF. The CDR3 DNA sequence: TGCAGCGCCGTGGACAGGGGGCCCTACAATGAGCAGTTCTTC.

This clone was counted a single time. This chain connects TRBV13 to TRBJ1-1, with 9 bases that match TRBD1. The CDR3 extends over 15 amino acids. The trim removed 0 bases at V and 6 bases at J, leaving 5 bases unmatched. Germline V gene lookup returns CDR1 PRHDT and CDR2 FYEKMQ (reference sequence). CDR3 DNA: TGTGCCAGCAGCTTAGGTGGGACAGGGAGACCTGAAGCTTTCTTT. It is translated as CASSLGGTGRPEAFF.

The rearrangement links TRBV20-1 to TRBJ2-1; 7 bases agree with TRBD2. Germline V lookup: CDR1 DFQATT, CDR2 SNEGSKA (reference sequence). The CDR3 runs 11 residues. The CDR3 region is CSSGVYNEQFF. The CDR3 region has the DNA TGCTCGAGCGGGGTCTACAATGAGCAGTTCTTC.

V gene TRBV6-1 combines with J gene TRBJ2-1, with 9 bases identical to TRBD2. V lost 6 bases and J lost 9; bases outside the gene matches: 12. Germline V gene data show CDR1 as MNHNS and CDR2 as SASEGT. The length of the CDR3 is 15 residues. CDR3 DNA sequence: TGTGCCAGCAGGTTGGGTGCGGGAGGGCCGGGTGAGCAGTTCTTC. Protein: CASRLGAGGPGEQFF.

The chain has TRBV11-2 and TRBJ2-1; 12 bases line up with TRBD2. Germline CDR1 reads SGHAT; CDR2 reads FQNNGV. The CDR3 has 19 residues. J lost 7 bases, V lost 1 base, and 14 bases had no gene match. CDR3 nucleotides: TGTGCCAGCAGCTTAGTTCGAATGTCTAGCGGGAGGGCCGGGAATGAGCAGTTCTTC. Translating gives CASSLVRMSSGRAGNEQFF.